This entry is about one T cell receptor (beta chain). This clone's antigen is unknown. The sample holds no much larger clone one base away, and base qualities are not on file. At one collaborating source in Seattle, patients were enrolled during active infection and were followed longitudinally through the course of disease. The collaborating institutions used their own protocols to collect whole blood in K2EDTA tubes. Collaborator samples were shipped for TCRbeta analysis as frozen whole blood, isolated PBMCs, or DNA extracted from either sample type. The data derive from a study of blood T cell repertoires in COVID-19 (dated by TCRdb to the early 2020s). Concerning the study at large: Collaborator samples came from the United States, Italy and Spain and covered acute and convalescent phases of COVID-19. Samples were obtained from the ongoing ImmuneRACE study (first 160 participants) and from 1,254 subjects provided by 6 global collaborators. Where HLA class I and class II types were available, the types were taken from metadata supplied by the sample provider, not from assay-based typing. A freely available public database, intended as a resource for researchers studying the immune response to SARS-CoV-2, is where the repertoires were released. Subjects who had been exposed to COVID-19, were actively infected with it, or had recovered from it provided the deeply sampled blood TCRbeta repertoires that made up the dataset. Sample metadata almost always included a de-identified subject ID, COVID-19 status, age in years and sex. The prospective study material was composed of cDNA or gDNA derived from T cells, B-cell-depleted T cells, or PBMCs.

TCRbeta CDR3 regions were amplified from genomic DNA by means of the immunoSEQ Assay, a bias-controlled multiplex PCR. The study's own analysis went as follows. The number of nucleated cells in each sample was estimated by amplification of reference gene primers within the assay. To quantify the absolute abundance of each unique TCRbeta CDR3 rearrangement, sequence reads were collapsed and filtered. For each sample, productive Simpson clonality was calculated as the square root of Simpson's diversity index over productive rearrangements. The immuneACCESS repertoire file appears here via TCRdb, limited to in-frame rearrangements. These files lack a portion of the clones; in checked studies, under half of the deficit traces to unresolved V genes, and the cause of the others is not known. V and J calls and clone size are copied from that table; D and trimming were computed from the DNA. Recorded for this sample are about 350,000 clones; approximately 86% of them occurred a single time. Roughly 7.2% of the sample is in the top ten clones.

General findings and caveats noted by the study authors: The amount of clinical and demographic metadata varied by source and participant and was provided uncurated.

The sequenced sample consisted of peripheral blood. This receptor was taken from a woman aged 55-70 years with COVID-19, enrolled during active disease.

For the CDR3, the sequence is CASSSRQYNYYGYTF. The nucleotides are TGTGCCAGCAGTTCACGACAGTATAATTACTATGGCTACACCTTC. The rearrangement joined TRBV27 to TRBJ1-2; D gene: possibly TRBD1, on 5 matching bases. Spanning cysteine to phenylalanine, the CDR3 consists of 15 amino acids. Kept here is only the CDR3 DNA, which spans 45 bases and is read in frame from base 1. As encoded in the germline V gene (reference sequence), CDR1 is MNHEY while CDR2 is SMNVEV. Relative to germline, V is 4 bases shorter and J is 3 bases shorter, with 15 bases between their ends.